One sample yielded the 8 T cell receptor beta chains listed below, sequenced in a study of T cell responses to AZD1222 COVID-19 vaccine. TCRdb's copy holds only in-frame clones and misses some; the assay was immunoSEQ multiplex PCR. The sample holds roughly 160,000 clones, over 75% seen once. The specimen was peripheral blood, collected on day 0 of AZD1222 vaccination. Every receptor here comes from an adult in good health.

V and J are TRBV7-2 and TRBJ1-2; no reliable D call. V lost 5 bases, J lost 0 bases, and 10 bases lay in between. The CDR3 extends over 14 amino acids. Germline V gene sequence: CDR1 SGHTA, CDR2 FQGNSA. The CDR3 nucleotides are TGTGCCAGCAGCCCCCGGCAGGCTAACTATGGCTACACCTTC. This translates into CASSPRQANYGYTF.

V and J are TRBV30 and TRBJ2-7, with 10 bases lining up with TRBD2. With V trimmed by 3 bases and J by 5 bases, 7 bases remained unmatched. The germline CDR1 and CDR2 sequences are GTSNPN and SVGIG (reference sequence). CDR3 length: 14 amino acids. CDR3 nucleotide sequence: TGTGCCTGGAGCCGAGCGGGGGGGCAAGACGAGCAGTACTTC. The encoded protein is CAWSRAGGQDEQYF.

The chain recombines TRBV4-2 with TRBJ2-3; TRBD2 aligns across 8 bases. The CDR3 is made up of 15 amino acids. In germline, CDR1 is LGHNA, CDR2 YNFKEQ. J was trimmed by 4 bases and V by 0 bases; bases with no gene match: 3. The CDR3 is CASSQDGGVADTQYF. The CDR3 bases are TGTGCCAGCAGCCAAGACGGGGGGGTTGCAGATACGCAGTATTTT.

This clone was seen just once. This sequence joins TRBV4-3 and TRBJ2-5; unclear D gene. Germline CDR1 is LGHNA and CDR2 is YSLEER. V was cut by 3 bases and J by 4 bases, with 12 bases left in between. The CDR3 has 14 residues. The DNA of the CDR3 is TGCGCCAGCAGCCAGTTCGAATCCAGAGAGACCCAGTACTTC. Translating it yields CASSQFESRETQYF.

The V call is TRBV28, the J call TRBJ2-7; D is perhaps TRBD2 (7 bases). This CDR3 comprises 14 residues. Trimming stripped 2 bases from V and 1 base from J, with 9 bases between. Per the germline V gene, CDR1 is MDHEN and CDR2 is SYDVKM. CDR3 sequence reads: CASSLEGGSYEQYF. In DNA form, the CDR3 reads TGTGCCAGCAGTTTAGAGGGGGGGTCCTACGAGCAGTACTTC.

The rearrangement uses TRBV7-3 and TRBJ2-1; 10 bases agree with TRBD2. The V gene end was trimmed by 5 bases and the J gene end by 3 bases; junction bases not matched to a gene: 7. Per germline, CDR1 SGHTA and CDR2 FQGTGA. There are 16 residues in the CDR3. The CDR3 sequence is CASSPTGLADYNEQFF. The CDR3 bases are TGTGCCAGCAGCCCCACCGGACTAGCGGACTACAATGAGCAGTTCTTC.

The genes are TRBV28 and TRBJ1-1; D might be TRBD1 (5 bases). CDR3 length: 16 residues. Germline V gives CDR1 MDHEN, CDR2 SYDVKM. The V gene lost 7 bases and the J gene lost 5 bases, with 23 bases spanning the gap. Written as DNA, the CDR3 is TGTGCCAGCACTTCCCCCGGGGCAGGGAGGGTAACTGAAGCTTTCTTT. As protein: CASTSPGAGRVTEAFF.

V gene TRBV13 combines with J gene TRBJ2-5, with D tentatively TRBD1 (5 bases). Germline assignment: CDR1 PRHDT and CDR2 FYEKMQ (reference sequence). Trimming stripped 5 bases from V and 3 bases from J, with 10 bases between. The CDR3 consists of 13 residues. The CDR3 reads CASSRTSEETQYF. CDR3 sequence (DNA): TGTGCCAGCAGCCGGACAAGCGAAGAGACCCAGTACTTC.